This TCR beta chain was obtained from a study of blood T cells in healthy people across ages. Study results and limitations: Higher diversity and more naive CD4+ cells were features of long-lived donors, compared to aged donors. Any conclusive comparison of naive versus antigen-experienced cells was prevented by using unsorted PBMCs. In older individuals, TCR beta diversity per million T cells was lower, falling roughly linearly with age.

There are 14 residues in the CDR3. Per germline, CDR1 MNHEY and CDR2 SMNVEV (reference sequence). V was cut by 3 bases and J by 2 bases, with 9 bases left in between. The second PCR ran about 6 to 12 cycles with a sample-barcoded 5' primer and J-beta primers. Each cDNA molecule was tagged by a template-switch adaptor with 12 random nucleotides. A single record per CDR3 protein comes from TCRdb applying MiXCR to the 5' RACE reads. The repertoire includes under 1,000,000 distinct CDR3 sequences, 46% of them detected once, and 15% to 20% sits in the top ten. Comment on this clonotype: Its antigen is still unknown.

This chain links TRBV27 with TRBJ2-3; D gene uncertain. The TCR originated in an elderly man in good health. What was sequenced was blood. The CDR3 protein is CASSLQDDTDTQYF. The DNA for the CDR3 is TGTGCCAGCAGTTTGCAGGACGACACAGATACGCAGTATTTT.